The sample holds a few counts of the clone carrying this T cell receptor beta chain. Per the study methods: Scientists estimated how many nucleated cells there were by amplifying reference gene primers. The protocol was immunoSEQ multiplex PCR, while the TCRdb copy is restricted to in-frame clones and leaves out a portion. V and J calls and clone size follow that table, whereas D and trimming were derived from the DNA. The table shows around 250,000 clones, with roughly 89% occurring only once. This sample was included in a study of blood T cell repertoires in COVID-19. About the study: Samples representing acute and convalescent COVID-19 were sourced from the United States, Italy and Spain. In each case, the material was cDNA or gDNA derived from T cells, B-cell-depleted T cells, or PBMCs.

Germline-derived CDR1 and CDR2 are MNHEY and SMNVEV (reference sequence). CDR3 length equals 14 residues. With V trimmed by 7 bases and J by 2 bases, 7 bases remained unmatched. The chain has TRBV27 and TRBJ1-2; TRBD1 matches 7 bases. Sequencing was performed on peripheral blood. This clonotype originated in a woman in her thirties with active or convalescent COVID-19. CDR3 in amino acids: CASTPDRRNYGYTF. The CDR3 DNA follows: TGTGCCAGCACCCCGGACAGGCGGAACTATGGCTACACCTTC.